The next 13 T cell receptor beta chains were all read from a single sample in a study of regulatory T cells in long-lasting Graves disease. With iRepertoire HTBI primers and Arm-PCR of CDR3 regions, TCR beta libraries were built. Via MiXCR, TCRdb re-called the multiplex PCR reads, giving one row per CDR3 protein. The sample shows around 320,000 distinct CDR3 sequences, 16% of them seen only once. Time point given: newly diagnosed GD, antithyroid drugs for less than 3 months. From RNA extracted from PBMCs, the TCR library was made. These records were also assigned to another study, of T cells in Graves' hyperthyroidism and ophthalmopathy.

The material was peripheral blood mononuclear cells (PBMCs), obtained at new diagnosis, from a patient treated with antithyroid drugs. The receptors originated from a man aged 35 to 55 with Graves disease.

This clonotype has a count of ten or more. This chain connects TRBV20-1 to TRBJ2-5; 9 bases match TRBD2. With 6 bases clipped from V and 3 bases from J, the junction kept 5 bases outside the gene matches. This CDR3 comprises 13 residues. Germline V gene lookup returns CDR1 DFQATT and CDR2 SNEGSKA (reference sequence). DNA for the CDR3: TGCAGTGCCCTAGCGGGGCCGAAAGAGACCCAGTACTTC. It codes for CSALAGPKETQYF.

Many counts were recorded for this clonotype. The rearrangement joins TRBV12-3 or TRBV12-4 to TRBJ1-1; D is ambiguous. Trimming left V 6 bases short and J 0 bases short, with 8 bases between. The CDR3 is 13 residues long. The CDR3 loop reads CASRRTMNTEAFF. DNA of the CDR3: TGTGCCAGCAGGCGGACTATGAACACTGAAGCTTTCTTT.

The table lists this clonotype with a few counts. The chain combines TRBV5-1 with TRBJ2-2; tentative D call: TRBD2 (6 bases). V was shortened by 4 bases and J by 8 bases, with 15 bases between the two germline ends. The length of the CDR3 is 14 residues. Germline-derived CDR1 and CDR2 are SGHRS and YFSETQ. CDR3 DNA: TGCGCCAGCAGCACCGGGACTCCGGAAGGGGAGCTGTTTTTT. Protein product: CASSTGTPEGELFF. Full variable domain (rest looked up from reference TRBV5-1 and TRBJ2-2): KAGVTQTPRYLIKTRGQQVTLSCSPISGHRSVSWYQQTPGQGLQFLFEYFSETQRNKGNFPGRFSGRQFSNSRSEMNVSTLELGDSALYLCASSTGTPEGELFFGEGSRLTVL.

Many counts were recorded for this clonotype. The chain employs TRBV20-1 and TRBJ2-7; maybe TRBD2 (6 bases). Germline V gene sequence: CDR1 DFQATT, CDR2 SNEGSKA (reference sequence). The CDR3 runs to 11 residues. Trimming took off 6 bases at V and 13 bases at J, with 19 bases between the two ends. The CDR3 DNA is TGCAGTGCCACCATCCGAGGAGGGCGTTACTTC. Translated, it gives CSATIRGGRYF.

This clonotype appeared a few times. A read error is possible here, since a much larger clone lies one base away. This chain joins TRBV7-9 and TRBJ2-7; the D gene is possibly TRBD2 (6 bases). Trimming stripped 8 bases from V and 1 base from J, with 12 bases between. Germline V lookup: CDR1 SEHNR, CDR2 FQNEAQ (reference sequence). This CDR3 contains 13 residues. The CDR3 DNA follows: TGTGCCAGCGTAGGTGGAGGGTCCTACGAGCAGTACTTC. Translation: CASVGGGSYEQYF.

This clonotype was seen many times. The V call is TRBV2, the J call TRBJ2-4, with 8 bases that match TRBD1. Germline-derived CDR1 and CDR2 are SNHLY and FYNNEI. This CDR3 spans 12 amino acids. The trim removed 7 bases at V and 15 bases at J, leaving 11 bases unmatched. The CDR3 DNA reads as TGTGCCAGCACTTCTGACAGGGGCGGGCGGTACTTC. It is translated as CASTSDRGGRYF.

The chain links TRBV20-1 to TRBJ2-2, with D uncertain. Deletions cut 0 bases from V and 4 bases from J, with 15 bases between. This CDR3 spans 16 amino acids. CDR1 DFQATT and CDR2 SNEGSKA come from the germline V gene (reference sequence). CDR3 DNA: TGCAGTGCTAGAGATAGGCTTAAGGGAAGCACCGGGGAGCTGTTTTTT. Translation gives CSARDRLKGSTGELFF.

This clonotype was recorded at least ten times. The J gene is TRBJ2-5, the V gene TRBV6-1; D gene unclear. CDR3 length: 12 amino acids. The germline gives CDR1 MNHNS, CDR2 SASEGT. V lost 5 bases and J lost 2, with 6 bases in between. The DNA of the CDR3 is TGTGCCAGCAGTACCCCGCAAGAGACCCAGTACTTC. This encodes CASSTPQETQYF.

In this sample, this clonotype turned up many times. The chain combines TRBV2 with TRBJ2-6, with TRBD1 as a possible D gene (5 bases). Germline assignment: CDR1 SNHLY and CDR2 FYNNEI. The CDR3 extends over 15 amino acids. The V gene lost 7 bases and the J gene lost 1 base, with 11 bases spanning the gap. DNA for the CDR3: TGTGCCAGCAACAGCAGGGTGTCTGGGGCCAACGTCCTGACTTTC. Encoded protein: CASNSRVSGANVLTF.

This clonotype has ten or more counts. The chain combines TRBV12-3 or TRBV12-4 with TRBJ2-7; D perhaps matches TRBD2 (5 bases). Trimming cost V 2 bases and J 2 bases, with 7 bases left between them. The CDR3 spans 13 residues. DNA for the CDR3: TGTGCCAGCAGTTTAAGCGGACCCTACGAGCAGTACTTC. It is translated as CASSLSGPYEQYF.

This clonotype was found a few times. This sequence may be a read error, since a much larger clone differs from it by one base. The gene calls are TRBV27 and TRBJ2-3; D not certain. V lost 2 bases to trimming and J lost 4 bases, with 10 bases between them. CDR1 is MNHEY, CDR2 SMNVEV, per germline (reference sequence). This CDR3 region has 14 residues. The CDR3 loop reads CASSLSRNADTQYF. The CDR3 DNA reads TGTGCCAGCAGTTTAAGCAGAAACGCAGATACGCAGTATTTT.

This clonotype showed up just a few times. This chain's CDR3 is CASSSQKYYRGSNTEAFF. The CDR3 DNA is TGTGCCAGCAGTTCTCAAAAGTATTACAGGGGTAGTAACACTGAAGCTTTCTTT. This chain links TRBV27 with TRBJ1-1; TRBD1 agrees at 7 bases. J lost 2 bases, V lost 4 bases, and 16 bases had no gene match. This CDR3 has 18 amino acids. Germline V CDR1 and CDR2: MNHEY, SMNVEV (reference sequence).

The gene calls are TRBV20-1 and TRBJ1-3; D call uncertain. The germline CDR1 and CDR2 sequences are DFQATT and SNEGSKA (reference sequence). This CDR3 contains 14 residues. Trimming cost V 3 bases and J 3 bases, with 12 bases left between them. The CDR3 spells CSASDWGFGNTIYF. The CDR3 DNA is TGCAGTGCTAGTGATTGGGGATTTGGAAACACCATATATTTT.